Following are 18 T cell receptor beta chains from one sample sequenced in a study of blood T cell repertoires in COVID-19. TCRdb's copy holds only in-frame clones and misses some; the assay was immunoSEQ multiplex PCR. In the table there are around 300,000 clones, around 90% of which are singletons. Sequenced sample: peripheral blood. These receptors were obtained from a man aged 18 to 29 with active or convalescent COVID-19.

V usage is TRBV28 and J usage is TRBJ1-4; 8 bases align to TRBD1. Germline CDR1 reads MDHEN; CDR2 reads SYDVKM. This CDR3 is built from 18 residues. After removal of 3 bases from V and 3 bases from J, the junction contained 12 bases not matched to a gene. The CDR3 DNA sequence: TGTGCCAGCAGTTTTATAACAGGGGGATTTCGCTCTAATGAAAAACTGTTTTTT. Encoded protein: CASSFITGGFRSNEKLFF.

The chain is built from TRBV20-1 and TRBJ1-2, with 8 bases identical to TRBD1. V shed 3 bases, J shed 4 bases, and the junction held 13 bases outside the gene matches. CDR3 length: 16 amino acids. Germline-derived CDR1 and CDR2 are DFQATT and SNEGSKA (reference sequence). The CDR3 nucleotides are TGCAGTGCTAGTCTTTCTGGACAGGGACGTCTCTATGGCTACACCTTC. It encodes CSASLSGQGRLYGYTF.

J is TRBJ2-3 and V is TRBV3-1 (or the pseudogene TRBV3-2); tentative D call: TRBD2 (7 bases). V dropped 4 bases and J dropped 6 bases, with 17 bases sitting between them. CDR1 is LGHDT, CDR2 YNNKEL, per germline (reference sequence). The CDR3 spans 15 residues. The CDR3 bases are TGTGCCAGCAGCCCCCAGGCGGGGGCGCGTGATACGCAGTATTTT. It translates to CASSPQAGARDTQYF.

The gene calls are TRBV11-2 and TRBJ1-1; D remains unclear. Germline values: CDR1 SGHAT, CDR2 FQNNGV. The V and J ends lost 1 base and 1 base respectively, with 13 bases between them. The CDR3 is 16 residues long. The CDR3 coding sequence is TGTGCCAGCAGCTTAGTCACGAGGGCAGGGAACACTGAAGCTTTCTTT. It is translated as CASSLVTRAGNTEAFF.

This chain links TRBV5-5 with TRBJ1-4; no clear D. The CDR3 has 12 amino acids. Trimming removed 6 bases from V and 5 bases from J, with 8 bases in between. The V gene's germline CDR1 is SGHKS and CDR2 YYEKEE (reference sequence). The CDR3 spells CASTRVNEKLFF. The CDR3 DNA sequence: TGTGCCAGCACCCGGGTAAATGAAAAACTGTTTTTT.

J is TRBJ2-3 and V is TRBV27; D uncertain. The CDR3 spans 14 residues. Trimming shortened V by 5 bases and J by 0 bases, and 9 bases separated the two germline ends. The germline V gene encodes CDR1 MNHEY and CDR2 SMNVEV (reference sequence). CDR3 sequence: CASSPLPSTDTQYF. DNA for the CDR3: TGTGCCAGCAGTCCCCTTCCTAGCACAGATACGCAGTATTTT.

Concerning this clone: A read error may account for a junction end that differs from germline. The rearrangement joins TRBV4-3 to TRBJ1-6, with TRBD1 as a possible D gene (6 bases). The CDR3 extends over 13 amino acids. Per germline, CDR1 LGHNA and CDR2 YSLEER. CDR3 in DNA: TGCGCCAGCAGCCAGGGGGTGGTCGGACAGCCCAGGTTT. Translating gives CASSQGVVGQPRF.

The chain is built from TRBV6-6 and TRBJ1-1; tentatively, D is TRBD1 (6 bases). Germline V gene sequence: CDR1 MNHNY, CDR2 SVGAGI (reference sequence). The CDR3 has 12 amino acids. Trimming left V 6 bases short and J 4 bases short, with 9 bases between. CDR3 coding DNA: TGTGCCAGCAGCCCGACAGGCACTGAAGCTTTCTTT. Amino acid sequence: CASSPTGTEAFF.

The rearrangement links TRBV27 to TRBJ2-1; TRBD2 aligns across 13 bases. The trim removed 5 bases at V and 8 bases at J, leaving 6 bases unmatched. CDR3 length equals 15 residues. The germline V gene encodes CDR1 MNHEY and CDR2 SMNVEV (reference sequence). CDR3 DNA: TGTGCCAGCAGTCCCGGGACTAGCGGGGCGGATGAGCAGTTCTTC. Its translation is CASSPGTSGADEQFF.

This rearrangement joins TRBV9 to TRBJ1-1, with D unresolved. The CDR3 covers 14 residues. The ends were cut back, 4 bases at V and 5 bases at J, with 15 bases in the middle. Germline CDR1 is SGDLS and CDR2 is YYNGEE. CDR3 sequence (DNA): TGTGCCAGCAGCACCTCCGGGTTTGGGACTGAAGCTTTCTTT. It translates to CASSTSGFGTEAFF.

This clone has a handful of counts. This chain connects TRBV6-5 to TRBJ1-6, with no clear D. The CDR3 sequence is 13 residues long. Germline V CDR1 and CDR2: MNHEY, SVGAGI. Trimming stripped 5 bases from V and 12 bases from J, with 14 bases between. The DNA of the CDR3 is TGTGCCAGCAGTCCTCCCAACATGATACCCCTCCACTTT. Its protein product is CASSPPNMIPLHF.

The CDR3 DNA reads TGCGCCAGCTCCTCTAGTCGCGACTATGGCTACACCTTC. Translated, it gives CASSSSRDYGYTF. The genes are TRBV10-1 and TRBJ1-2; D is undetermined. Trimming pared 8 bases from V and 3 bases from J, leaving 13 bases between. The germline V gene encodes CDR1 WNHNN and CDR2 SYGVQD (reference sequence). This CDR3 region has 13 residues.

The chain combines TRBV5-4 with TRBJ2-7, with 9 bases fitting TRBD1. The CDR3 totals 17 residues. The V segment lost 1 base and the J segment 2 bases; nucleotides outside the gene matches: 10. In germline, CDR1 is SGHNT, CDR2 YYREEE (reference sequence). CDR3: CASSLRTRGQGTYEQYF. The CDR3 DNA reads as TGTGCCAGCAGCTTGAGGACCAGGGGACAGGGAACCTACGAGCAGTACTTC.

V usage is TRBV7-9 and J usage is TRBJ2-3; a weak D match, TRBD1 (6 bases). V lost 2 bases and J 2 bases, leaving 11 bases between the germline ends. CDR1 and CDR2 from the germline V gene are SEHNR and FQNEAQ (reference sequence). The CDR3 covers 15 residues. CDR3: CASSLRGKDTDTQYF. CDR3 coding DNA: TGTGCCAGCAGCTTAAGGGGGAAGGACACAGATACGCAGTATTTT.

The chain combines TRBV19 with TRBJ1-1, with D hard to call. V was shortened by 5 bases and J by 1 base, with 11 bases between the two germline ends. Germline V gene data show CDR1 as LNHDA and CDR2 as SQIVND (reference sequence). The length of the CDR3 is 14 residues. Written as DNA, the CDR3 is TGTGCCAGTAGTGAGGGCAGGAGGAACACTGAAGCTTTCTTT. Residues: CASSEGRRNTEAFF.

This clone occurred once. The rearrangement joins TRBV6-4 to TRBJ2-1; TRBD2 aligns across 13 bases. In germline, CDR1 is MRHNA, CDR2 SNTAGT. J gave up 2 bases and V 9 bases, and 7 bases lay outside the gene matches. This CDR3 comprises 16 residues. The CDR3, as DNA: TGTGCCAGTAGTCGGACTAGCGGGGGCACCTACAATGAGCAGTTCTTC. Translating it yields CASSRTSGGTYNEQFF.

This rearrangement joins TRBV27 to TRBJ2-3; D is ambiguous. This CDR3 spans 13 amino acids. Germline lookup yields CDR1 MNHEY and CDR2 SMNVEV (reference sequence). With 7 bases removed from V and 0 bases from J, the gap between germline ends came to 8 bases. The CDR3 here is CASKPVSTDTQYF. The CDR3 bases are TGTGCCAGCAAACCGGTTAGCACAGATACGCAGTATTTT.

V is TRBV7-9 and J is TRBJ2-7, with TRBD1 identical over 7 bases. Germline assignment: CDR1 SEHNR and CDR2 FQNEAQ (reference sequence). J gave up 3 bases and V 0 bases, and 2 bases lay outside the gene matches. The CDR3 has 14 amino acids. The CDR3 nucleotides read TGTGCCAGCAGCTTAGCGAGGACAGGCTACGAGCAGTACTTC. This translates into CASSLARTGYEQYF.